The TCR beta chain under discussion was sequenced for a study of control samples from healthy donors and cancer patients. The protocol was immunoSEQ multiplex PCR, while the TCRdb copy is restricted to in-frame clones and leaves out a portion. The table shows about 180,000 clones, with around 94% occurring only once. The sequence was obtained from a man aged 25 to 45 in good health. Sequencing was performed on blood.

The CDR3 nucleotides read TGTGCCAGCAGCCTTAGGACAGGCAACGCGCGAGAGACCCAGTACTTC. Amino acid sequence: CASSLRTGNARETQYF. V is TRBV5-4 and J is TRBJ2-5; 7 nucleotides agree with TRBD1. Trimming at V came to 4 bases and at J to 4 bases, leaving 13 bases not matched to a gene. Germline values: CDR1 SGHNT, CDR2 YYREEE (reference sequence). The CDR3 loop spans 16 amino acids.